This T cell receptor (beta chain) was obtained from a study of blood T cell repertoires in COVID-19. Study as a whole: Specimens from acute and convalescent COVID-19 originated in the United States, Italy and Spain.

The protocol was immunoSEQ multiplex PCR, while the TCRdb copy is restricted to in-frame clones and leaves out a portion. Of roughly 360,000 clones in the sample, over 75% were seen once. Trimming cost V 6 bases and J 6 bases; bases outside gene matches: 10. CDR1 is MNHEY, CDR2 SVGAGI, per germline. The CDR3 totals 14 residues. The genes are TRBV6-5 and TRBJ2-7, with 8 bases lining up with TRBD2. This TCR derives from a woman aged 25-40 years with acute COVID-19. Sequencing was carried out using PBMCs or T cells enriched from blood (not recorded which). In DNA, the CDR3 is TGTGCCAGCAGGACCGGGACTAGTAAGACCGAGCAGTACTTC. Protein sequence: CASRTGTSKTEQYF.